This T cell receptor beta chain was recorded in a study of Ad26.COV2.S vaccination and SARS-CoV-2 variants (dated by TCRdb to the early 2020s). For the study in its entirety: Donors in the vaccine arm were drawn from COV1001, a phase I-IIa trial of Ad26.COV2.S in healthy adults that was multicentre, randomized, double-blind and placebo-controlled. Ad26.COV2.S was administered intramuscularly at 5 x 10^10 or 1 x 10^11 viral particles, either as a single shot or as two shots given 56 days apart. The specificity and breadth of SARS-CoV-2-reactive T cell receptors after Ad26.COV2.S vaccination were assessed by TCRbeta repertoire sequencing. A total of 32 samples were included in the TCR-sequenced set, comprising around 19 Ad26.COV2.S vaccine recipients, 5 placebo recipients and 8 SARS-CoV-2 convalescent individuals. Trial participants were randomized into five groups of five: low-dose or high-dose Ad26.COV2.S given once or twice, or placebo on both occasions. Blinding of investigators to trial group allocation was maintained during experiments and outcome assessment.

Summary of the overall study and its limitations: Substantial breadth of spike-specific CD8+ and CD4+ T cell responses was reported after vaccination. It was noted by the authors that total T cell responses may have been underestimated by the TCR breadth and depth analyses. The study was not powered for comparison of responses between vaccine doses or regimens. Compared with placebo recipients, Ad26.COV2.S recipients showed higher spike-specific TCR breadth (P = 0.0014). Vaccine and placebo recipients had similar non-spike TCR breadth, a finding consistent with the vaccine containing only spike.

The immunoSEQ Assay was the method used to sequence TCRbeta CDR3 regions. After extraction, genomic DNA underwent amplification by bias-controlled multiplex PCR, followed by high-throughput sequencing. The authors' analysis ran thus. To quantify the absolute abundance of every unique TCRbeta CDR3 region, sequences were collapsed and filtered. T cell fraction was estimated by normalizing TCRbeta template counts to usable DNA, with usable DNA measured through amplification of reference genes found in all nucleated cells. Repertoire TCRs were annotated as SARS-CoV-2-specific by exact matching of V gene, CDR3 amino acid sequence and J gene to a known reactive TCR set. The reference SARS-CoV-2 TCR set was derived from MIRA and filtered for enrichment in COVID-19-positive ImmuneCODE repertoires, a step that removed public or cross-reactive TCRs. Using the MIRA antigens, annotated TCRs were further analysed by specific ORF or by position within an ORF. Breadth was defined as annotated unique rearrangements over total unique productive rearrangements; depth was the summed frequency of those rearrangements. Group comparisons of TCR breadth used two-sided Wilcoxon rank-sum tests. The immuneACCESS repertoire file appears here via TCRdb, limited to in-frame rearrangements. These files lack a portion of the clones; in checked studies, under half of the deficit traces to unresolved V genes, and the cause of the others is not known. V and J calls and clone size are given by that table; D and trimming were obtained from the DNA. This sample comprises fewer than 500,000 clones, less than 95% of them detected only once. In total, the top ten clones hold less than 4.5% of the sample.

V gives up 5 bases and J gives up 1 base, and the segment between their germline ends measures 11 bases. Reading from cysteine to phenylalanine, the CDR3 counts 14 amino acids. Just the 42-base CDR3 DNA is kept, in frame starting at base 1. The germline V gene gives CDR1 as SGHTA and CDR2 as FQGTGA. With respect to this clone: The antigen it recognizes is unknown. No per-base quality is available; no much larger clone lies one base away.

The sample's treatment or condition label, in plain terms: 15 to 20 received Ad26.COV2.S at low or high dose, single or two shots; about 5 received placebo; per-sample allocation not given. Repertoires of vaccine and placebo recipients were sequenced from samples collected on day 63 after the first injection. Between 29 July and 7 August 2020, Cohort 1b enrolled approximately 26 adults aged 18-55 years at one site in Boston, USA. As a vaccine, Ad26.COV2.S was a replication-incompetent adenovirus type 26 vector that expressed a prefusion-stabilized SARS-CoV-2 spike protein derived from the original Wuhan strain.

The starting material was peripheral blood, obtained in a trial of Ad26.COV2.S vaccine versus placebo. The sequence links TRBV7-3 to TRBJ1-2, with a weak D call of TRBD1 (6 bases match). This TCR was sampled from a person between 18 and 60 years old who received the Ad26.COV2.S COVID-19 vaccine or a placebo. The DNA is as follows: TGTGCCAGCAGCCCCAAAGGGGGTAACTATGGCTACACCTTC. This is translated as CASSPKGGNYGYTF.